The 30 T cell receptor beta chains presented below share a single source sample, sequenced in a study of PD-1 blockade in classical Hodgkin lymphoma. Each patient relapsed following autologous stem cell transplantation, and prior brentuximab vedotin exposure differed. Sequencing used immunoSEQ multiplex PCR; TCRdb keeps in-frame clones, though not all of them. The table includes 100,000 or so clones, approximately 90% detected once. The sample in question was peripheral blood mononuclear cells (PBMCs), obtained before the second cycle of nivolumab. These receptors all stem from a human donor with classical Hodgkin lymphoma.

The V gene is TRBV11-3, the J gene TRBJ2-3, with 10 bases fitting TRBD2. Germline CDR1 is SGHNT and CDR2 is YENEEA. The CDR3 is 16 residues long. The ends lost 1 base at V and 2 bases at J; junction bases unmatched: 3. This CDR3 reads CASSLGLAGDTDTQYF. In nucleotides, the CDR3 is TGTGCCAGCAGCTTAGGTCTAGCGGGAGACACAGATACGCAGTATTTT.

The table lists this clone with a count of one. V is TRBV21-1 and J is TRBJ2-2; the D call TRBD1 from the table was never checked on the DNA. TRBV21-1 counts as a pseudogene. The CDR3 spans 17 residues. CDR3 residues: CASSPRDRGYATGELFF. For the CDR3, the DNA is TGTGCCAGCAGCCCTAGGGACAGGGGCTACGCCACCGGGGAGCTGTTTTTT.

This CDR3 reads CASSTTDRLAYEQYF. The CDR3 DNA sequence: TGTGCCAGCAGCACGACGGACAGACTCGCCTACGAGCAGTACTTC. The rearrangement uses TRBV7-9 and TRBJ2-7, with D possibly TRBD1 on 6 matching bases. The CDR3 is 15 amino acids. V lost 5 bases, J lost 2 bases, and 16 bases lay in between. Germline CDR1 is SEHNR and CDR2 is FQNEAQ (reference sequence).

This clone was seen only once. The chain has TRBV14 and TRBJ2-7; 7 bases are a match to TRBD1. V was pared by 2 bases and J by 2 bases, with 9 bases of the junction left unmatched. The length of the CDR3 is 16 residues. The germline CDR1 and CDR2 sequences are SGHDN and FVKESK. In nucleotides, the CDR3 is TGTGCCAGCAGCCAATTCGTCGGCCAGGGGGCCTACGAGCAGTACTTC. It yields the protein CASSQFVGQGAYEQYF.

The genes are TRBV5-1 and TRBJ2-3; no firm D call. The V gene lost 4 bases and the J gene lost 5 bases, with 5 bases spanning the gap. Germline V lookup: CDR1 SGHRS, CDR2 YFSETQ. CDR3 length: 11 residues. CDR3 in DNA: TGCGCCAGCAGCCCCGGAGATACGCAGTATTTT. It yields the protein CASSPGDTQYF.

The V gene is TRBV6-4, the J gene TRBJ2-7; 7 bases agree with TRBD2. CDR1 and CDR2 (germline): MRHNA, SNTAGT. With V trimmed by 4 bases and J by 2 bases, 11 bases remained unmatched. The CDR3 spans 16 residues. CDR3 DNA: TGTGCCAGCAGTGTGGGGGTTGCGGGGGAGCCCTACGAGCAGTACTTC. Translation: CASSVGVAGEPYEQYF.

The V and J genes are TRBV7-8 and TRBJ1-2, with 8 bases lining up with TRBD1. The germline gives CDR1 SGHVS, CDR2 FQNEAQ. The CDR3 runs to 17 residues. V trimming: 3 bases; J trimming: 4 bases; junction bases outside the gene matches: 13. The CDR3 DNA sequence: TGTGCCAGCAGCTTTTCCGTCCGGCAGGGGGCCCTCTATGGCTACACCTTC. Protein sequence: CASSFSVRQGALYGYTF.

The gene calls are TRBV7-2 and TRBJ1-2; 7 positions agree with TRBD1. Trimming took 5 bases from V and 8 from J; bases not matched to a gene: 11. The CDR3 has 14 residues. The V gene's germline CDR1 is SGHTA and CDR2 FQGNSA. The CDR3 bases are TGTGCCAGCAGCCAATATAGACAGGGTTCAGGCTACACCTTC. It translates to CASSQYRQGSGYTF.

The chain employs TRBV18 and TRBJ2-1; D may be TRBD2 (6 bases). V dropped 3 bases and J dropped 3 bases, with 24 bases sitting between them. Germline V gives CDR1 KGHSH, CDR2 LQKENI. This CDR3 has 19 residues. CDR3 region: CASSPIFSRWRTNYNEQFF. As DNA, the CDR3 is TGTGCCAGCTCACCGATCTTCTCTAGGTGGAGGACTAACTACAATGAGCAGTTCTTC.

This clone was recorded a few times. The rearrangement joins TRBV7-9 to TRBJ1-3; maybe TRBD1 (5 bases). Germline CDR1 reads SEHNR; CDR2 reads FQNEAQ (reference sequence). V was clipped by 1 base and J by 0 bases, with 7 bases between them. The CDR3 sequence is 15 residues long. DNA for the CDR3: TGTGCCAGCAGCTTAGGACAGCCCTCTGGAAACACCATATATTTT. It translates to CASSLGQPSGNTIYF.

V usage is TRBV27 and J usage is TRBJ2-5; 14 bases agree with TRBD2. This CDR3 comprises 15 residues. Looked up from germline, CDR1 is MNHEY and CDR2 is SMNVEV (reference sequence). The trim removed 5 bases at V and 5 bases at J, leaving 4 bases unmatched. The CDR3 bases are TGTGCCAGCAGTCAGGGACTAGCGGGGGTTGAGACCCAGTACTTC. Its translation: CASSQGLAGVETQYF.

The chain employs TRBV19 and TRBJ1-2, with 7 bases matching TRBD1. The germline gives CDR1 LNHDA, CDR2 SQIVND (reference sequence). V lost 6 bases to trimming and J lost 8 bases; unmatched junction nucleotides: 9. The CDR3 extends over 13 amino acids. The CDR3 nucleotides are TGTGCCAGTAGCAGAAGGGACAGAGGAGGCTACACCTTC. Translation gives CASSRRDRGGYTF.

The chain has TRBV7-2 and TRBJ2-3; 9 bases are a match to TRBD2. The CDR3 has 16 residues. Germline CDR1 SGHTA, CDR2 FQGNSA. V lost 1 base, J lost 1 base, and 3 bases stayed unmatched. The CDR3: CASSLVQRGGTDTQYF. CDR3 DNA: TGTGCCAGCAGCTTAGTGCAGCGGGGGGGCACAGATACGCAGTATTTT. The whole variable domain, filled in from reference TRBV7-2 and TRBJ2-3, reads GAGVSQSPSNKVTEKGKDVELRCDPISGHTALYWYRQSLGQGLEFLIYFQGNSAPDKSGLPSDRFSAERTGGSVSTLTIQRTQQEDSAVYLCASSLVQRGGTDTQYFGPGTRLTVL.

The chain uses TRBV27 and TRBJ2-4; D possibly uses TRBD1 or TRBD2 (5 bases each). This CDR3 has 18 residues. CDR1 and CDR2 from the germline V gene are MNHEY and SMNVEV (reference sequence). Deletions cut 7 bases from V and 0 bases from J, with 22 bases between. The CDR3: CASNEGRAHVKAKNIQYF. CDR3 in DNA: TGTGCCAGCAACGAGGGCAGGGCCCACGTTAAAGCCAAAAACATTCAGTACTTC.

The chain is built from TRBV5-1 and TRBJ1-4; D is possibly TRBD1 (6 bases). The CDR3 runs to 13 residues. Germline V gives CDR1 SGHRS, CDR2 YFSETQ. V was clipped by 7 bases and J by 8 bases, with 15 bases between them. The CDR3 region is CASRHREREKLFF. The CDR3 nucleotides are TGCGCCAGCCGACACAGGGAACGAGAAAAACTGTTTTTT.

The J gene is TRBJ2-3, the V gene TRBV4-3; maybe TRBD2 (7 bases). Germline CDR1 reads LGHNA; CDR2 reads YSLEER. This CDR3 contains 17 residues. The V gene lost 0 bases and the J gene lost 3 bases, with 16 bases spanning the gap. CDR3 loop: CASSQDRGAGLTDTQYF. The CDR3 region has the DNA TGCGCCAGCAGCCAAGATCGGGGGGCGGGCTTAACAGATACGCAGTATTTT.

The chain employs TRBV7-2 and TRBJ1-1; TRBD1 agrees at 7 bases. The CDR3 runs to 13 residues. Germline-derived CDR1 and CDR2 are SGHTA and FQGNSA. V gave up 5 bases and J gave up 3 bases; unmatched junction bases: 3. DNA for the CDR3: TGTGCCAGCAGCCTCGACAGGGACACTGAAGCTTTCTTT. Amino acids: CASSLDRDTEAFF.

The rearrangement links TRBV30 to TRBJ2-7; a weak D match, TRBD1 (6 bases). Germline lookup yields CDR1 GTSNPN and CDR2 SVGIG (reference sequence). This CDR3 has 13 residues. V lost 5 bases to trimming and J lost 2 bases, with 13 bases between them. The CDR3 here is CAWASGTPYEQYF. The DNA of the CDR3 is TGTGCCTGGGCTTCCGGGACACCCTACGAGCAGTACTTC.

The chain carries TRBV7-6 and TRBJ1-1; 7 bases are a match to TRBD1. The V and J ends lost 0 bases and 11 bases, in that order; junction bases with no gene match: 6. Germline V gene lookup returns CDR1 SGHVS and CDR2 FNYEAQ. The CDR3 sequence is 13 residues long. The DNA of the CDR3 is TGTGCCAGCAGCTTAGCCACAGGGGACTTGGCTTTCTTT. Translation: CASSLATGDLAFF.

This chain connects TRBV10-3 to TRBJ1-6; no clear D. V shed 4 bases and J shed 10 bases, with 14 bases lying between them. CDR1 ENHRY and CDR2 SYGVKD come from the germline V gene. This CDR3 is built from 14 residues. This CDR3 reads CAISAGVFGSPLHF. The CDR3 DNA is TGTGCCATCAGTGCTGGGGTTTTCGGGTCACCCCTCCACTTT.

The chain combines TRBV9 with TRBJ2-7; no reliable D call. The V and J ends lost 4 bases and 2 bases respectively, with 13 bases between them. The CDR3 extends over 14 amino acids. In germline, CDR1 is SGDLS, CDR2 YYNGEE. CDR3 loop: CASSPHPGTYEQYF. Here the CDR3 DNA reads TGTGCCAGCAGCCCCCACCCAGGTACCTACGAGCAGTACTTC.

The chain carries TRBV7-9 and TRBJ1-5, with D uncertain. The CDR3 loop spans 12 amino acids. Germline V gives CDR1 SEHNR, CDR2 FQNEAQ (reference sequence). V lost 4 bases and J lost 11, with 12 bases in between. The CDR3 region has the DNA TGTGCCAGCAGCTCAACGGGATCAGCCCAGCATTTT. As protein: CASSSTGSAQHF.

The rearrangement links TRBV2 to TRBJ2-3; D is ambiguous. The CDR3 extends over 14 amino acids. Trimming cost V 11 bases and J 0 bases, with 15 bases left between them. Germline lookup yields CDR1 SNHLY and CDR2 FYNNEI. CDR3 bases: TGTGCCCGCCAACCGGGCTCTAGCACAGATACGCAGTATTTT. Protein: CARQPGSSTDTQYF.

This clone showed up just once. J is TRBJ1-2 and V is TRBV7-3; D not certain. V lost 1 base and J 4 bases, leaving 13 bases between the germline ends. Germline CDR1 SGHTA, CDR2 FQGTGA. CDR3 length equals 15 residues. CDR3 sequence: CASSLSAGGIYGYTF. CDR3 bases: TGTGCCAGCAGCTTAAGTGCGGGTGGCATCTATGGCTACACCTTC.

V and J are TRBV11-3 and TRBJ2-7; D is unresolved. Germline V gene sequence: CDR1 SGHNT, CDR2 YENEEA. CDR3 length: 14 residues. The V end lost 5 bases, the J end lost 2 bases, and 13 bases lay between the germline ends. The DNA for the CDR3 is TGTGCCAGCAGCCCTTATGAGCGACCCTACGAGCAGTACTTC. Residues: CASSPYERPYEQYF.

This chain connects TRBV6-5 to TRBJ1-5, with D unresolved. CDR1 and CDR2 from the germline V gene are MNHEY and SVGAGI. Trimming stripped 7 bases from V and 6 bases from J, with 13 bases between. The CDR3 is 13 amino acids. The CDR3 sequence: CASTAGNGQPQHF. CDR3 coding DNA: TGTGCCAGCACCGCAGGTAATGGTCAGCCCCAGCATTTT.

CDR3 DNA sequence: TGCGCCAGCAGTTCAGGGAGTGGCAATCAGCCCCAGCATTTT. Translation: CASSSGSGNQPQHF. The rearrangement uses TRBV10-2 and TRBJ1-5; the D gene is possibly TRBD1 (5 bases). V was cut by 5 bases and J by 2 bases, with 10 bases left in between. The CDR3 totals 14 residues. Germline V lookup: CDR1 WSHSY, CDR2 SAAADI.

The V gene is TRBV13, the J gene TRBJ1-6; 7 positions agree with TRBD1. Germline CDR1 is PRHDT and CDR2 is FYEKMQ (reference sequence). This CDR3 is built from 18 residues. V dropped 0 bases and J dropped 8; count of bases not matched to a gene: 13. The CDR3 DNA reads TGTGCCAGCAGCTTAGGCCACCGGAACAGGGGTGTGGATTCACCCCTCCACTTT. This sequence encodes CASSLGHRNRGVDSPLHF.

This clone was seen only a few times. This chain uses TRBV4-3 with TRBJ2-1, with TRBD2 identical over 11 bases. Germline V gene lookup returns CDR1 LGHNA and CDR2 YSLEER. The junction had 5 bases not matched to a gene; V was cut back by 4 bases and J by 3 bases. The CDR3 spans 16 residues. CDR3 sequence (DNA): TGCGCCAGCAGCCTAGCGGGGGGGACTTTCTACAATGAGCAGTTCTTC. As protein: CASSLAGGTFYNEQFF.

This clone was detected only once. The chain employs TRBV9 and TRBJ2-3; the D gene is possibly TRBD2 (6 bases). V lost 2 bases to trimming and J lost 0 bases, with 7 bases between them. The CDR3 extends over 14 amino acids. Germline V CDR1 and CDR2: SGDLS, YYNGEE. The CDR3 DNA reads TGTGCCAGCAGCGTGGGGACTAGCACAGATACGCAGTATTTT. Its translation is CASSVGTSTDTQYF.